This is a list of T cell receptor beta chains from one sample in a study of T cell responses to AZD1222 COVID-19 vaccine. Repertoires were generated with immunoSEQ multiplex PCR, while TCRdb's copy carries only in-frame clones and drops some. The repertoire includes 100,000 to 150,000 clones, 80% to 95% of them detected once, and under 2% sits in the top ten. Material: peripheral blood, obtained 28 days after the second AZD1222 dose. The source is an adult who received the AZD1222 COVID-19 vaccine. Each CDR3 is given with its conserved first and last residue. Each record gives: clone size, D gene, V gene, J gene, CDR3 DNA, CDR3 protein. The D gene is left open where the match is weak. Size is omitted from some rows. Given values are once, few, many or a class for expanded clones.

>.|.|TRBV14|TRBJ2-1
TGTGCCAGCAGCCCGAGAGACAGCTACTCCTACAATGAGCAGTTCTTC
CASSPRDSYSYNEQFF
>once|TRBD1|TRBV7-2|TRBJ2-3
TGTGCCAGCAGCTCCAGGGGGTCAGATACGCAGTATTTT
CASSSRGSDTQYF
>.|TRBD1|TRBV7-2|TRBJ2-2
TGTGCCAGCAGCTCACAAGGGACAGGGAACACCGGGGAGCTGTTTTTT
CASSSQGTGNTGELFF
>.|TRBD1|TRBV18|TRBJ1-1
TGTGCCAGCTCACCCAACCGACAGGGGTGGACTGAAGCTTTCTTT
CASSPNRQGWTEAFF
>.|.|TRBV30|TRBJ1-1
TGTGCCTGGAAGTCTCTCGGTGGGGCTGAAGCTTTCTTT
CAWKSLGGAEAFF
>.|.|TRBV30|TRBJ1-3
TGTGCCTGGGGGGCTGGGCCCTTACGGAACACCATATATTTT
CAWGAGPLRNTIYF
>.|TRBD2|TRBV19|TRBJ2-1
TGTGCCAGTAGTATAGGGACTAGTTCAAATGAGCAGTTCTTC
CASSIGTSSNEQFF
>.|.|TRBV10-3|TRBJ1-1
TGTGCCATCAGCTACGGGGCCGCGGTCACTGAAGCTTTCTTT
CAISYGAAVTEAFF
>.|.|TRBV19|TRBJ2-2
TGTGCCAGTAGTGTGACAGCGAACACCGGGGAGCTGTTTTTT
CASSVTANTGELFF
>.|.|TRBV10-3|TRBJ1-6
TGTGCCATCAGTGAGACAGGCAATTCACCCCTCCACTTT
CAISETGNSPLHF
>.|TRBD2|TRBV5-1|TRBJ2-1
TGCGCCAGCAGCTTGGAGACGGGAGGGCCGCCTGAGCAGTTCTTC
CASSLETGGPPEQFF
>.|.|TRBV2|TRBJ1-2
TGTGCCAGCAGTGAGGAGATGACGGGTGGCTACACCTTC
CASSEEMTGGYTF
>.|.|TRBV4-2|TRBJ1-1
TGTGCCAGCAGCCAAGATCTGGGGGCCAACACTGAAGCTTTCTTT
CASSQDLGANTEAFF
>.|TRBD1|TRBV10-3|TRBJ1-2
TGTGCCATCACCCAGGACAGGAGCTATGGCTACACCTTC
CAITQDRSYGYTF
>.|.|TRBV7-9|TRBJ1-4
TGTGCCAGCAGCTCCCGGGCAACTAATGAAAAACTGTTTTTT
CASSSRATNEKLFF
>.|.|TRBV5-4|TRBJ1-1
TGTGCCAGCAGCCTCGGGACACTCAACACTGAAGCTTTCTTT
CASSLGTLNTEAFF
>.|TRBD2|TRBV5-4|TRBJ2-5
TGTGCCAGCAGCTTCACTAGCGGGCAAGAGACCCAGTACTTC
CASSFTSGQETQYF
>.|.|TRBV7-9|TRBJ1-2
TGTGCCAGCAGCTCCGAGGGACAAGGGCACCGGGGCTACACCTTC
CASSSEGQGHRGYTF
>.|.|TRBV5-1|TRBJ2-5
TGCGCCAGCAGCTTGTCTATAACAGGTGGCGGGGAAAGAGAGACCCAGTACTTC
CASSLSITGGGERETQYF
>.|TRBD2|TRBV6-5|TRBJ2-5
TGTGCCAGCAGTTACGCGGGGGTGCAAGAGACCCAGTACTTC
CASSYAGVQETQYF
>.|TRBD2|TRBV5-1|TRBJ2-7
TGCGCCAGCAGCCTACAGCGGGGGGGATACGAGCAGTACTTC
CASSLQRGGYEQYF
>once|TRBD2|TRBV4-3|TRBJ2-5
TGCGCCAGCAGCCAAAACCTTGGGACTAGCTGGGAGACCCAGTACTTC
CASSQNLGTSWETQYF
>.|TRBD1|TRBV4-1|TRBJ2-5
TGCGCCAGCAGCCAGGGCAGGGGGCTAGTCGAGACCCAGTACTTC
CASSQGRGLVETQYF
>.|TRBD2|TRBV19|TRBJ2-1
TGTGCCAGTAGTATCCAAGCGGGAGGAGGCGAGCAGTTCTTC
CASSIQAGGGEQFF